Below, one T cell receptor (beta chain) is given with its context. Libraries were prepared by immunoSEQ multiplex PCR; TCRdb keeps only in-frame clonotypes and omits some of them. The data hold fewer than 40,000 clones, with about 89% observed a single time. This record belongs to a study of blood T cell repertoires in COVID-19. In the study overall: Collection of acute and convalescent COVID-19 samples took place in the United States, Italy and Spain. PBMCs, B-cell-depleted T cells, or T cells were the source of the cDNA or gDNA that made up the material.

This CDR3 spans 14 amino acids. CDR1 MNHEY and CDR2 SMNVEV come from the germline V gene (reference sequence). The trim removed 6 bases at V and 5 bases at J, leaving 5 bases unmatched. The V gene is TRBV27, the J gene TRBJ2-1; 9 bases align to TRBD2. This receptor was identified in a human donor with active COVID-19. The donor label of this sample is uncertain. Sequencing used peripheral blood. The CDR3 DNA follows: TGTGCCAGCAGAAAGCGGGGGGTGCACAATGAGCAGTTCTTC. Translation: CASRKRGVHNEQFF.